The 13 T cell receptor beta chains given below trace back to one sample, sequenced in a study of technical replicates of blood from several donors. Measured with immunoSEQ multiplex PCR; TCRdb has only the in-frame clones, and not every one. The table has around 74,000 clones, 65% to 90% seen once. The specimen sequenced was PBMCs. The receptors stem from a human donor in good health. Some clones in this sample may be carry-over from other donors' samples.

The chain carries TRBV2 and TRBJ1-1; a possible D gene is TRBD1 (5 bases). CDR1 SNHLY and CDR2 FYNNEI come from the germline V gene. The CDR3 is 13 residues long. Deletions cut 10 bases from V and 4 bases from J, with 16 bases between. For the CDR3, the DNA is TGTGCCACCAAGCCGGGGGTTAGCACTGAAGCTTTCTTT. It translates to CATKPGVSTEAFF.

This chain joins TRBV19 and TRBJ2-7; 8 bases line up with TRBD1. The J segment lost 7 bases and the V segment lost 5 bases, leaving 16 bases of the junction unmatched. The CDR3 length is 16 residues. Per the germline V gene, CDR1 is LNHDA and CDR2 is SQIVND (reference sequence). CDR3 protein: CASSANGQGARGEQYF. DNA for the CDR3: TGTGCCAGTAGTGCAAACGGACAGGGCGCGAGGGGGGAGCAGTACTTC.

The chain carries TRBV10-3 and TRBJ1-1; D may be TRBD1 (6 bases). The V end was cut by 7 bases, the J end by 1 base, with 13 bases between. CDR1 and CDR2 from the germline V gene are ENHRY and SYGVKD. This CDR3 is 14 amino acids long. CDR3: CAITKTTGNTEAFF. CDR3 DNA sequence: TGTGCCATCACCAAAACGACAGGGAACACTGAAGCTTTCTTT.

The V and J genes are TRBV10-3 and TRBJ2-7; tentatively, D is TRBD2 (5 bases). Germline V CDR1 and CDR2: ENHRY, SYGVKD. CDR3 length: 15 residues. Between the trimmed V and J ends, which lost 0 bases and 2 bases, there was a span of 11 bases. CDR3 amino acids: CAISESTIQTYEQYF. The DNA for the CDR3 is TGTGCCATCAGTGAGTCGACTATCCAAACCTACGAGCAGTACTTC.

The V call is TRBV7-6, the J call TRBJ1-1; 7 positions match TRBD1. This CDR3 has 15 residues. V was clipped by 0 bases and J by 1 base; unmatched bases: 2. The germline V gene encodes CDR1 SGHVS and CDR2 FNYEAQ. The CDR3 nucleotides are TGTGCCAGCAGCTTAGCGACAGGGAGGAACACTGAAGCTTTCTTT. Protein product: CASSLATGRNTEAFF.

This chain joins TRBV29-1 and TRBJ2-7; D unclear. The CDR3 is 10 amino acids. Germline CDR1 SQVTM, CDR2 ANQGSEA. Trimming removed 4 bases at V and 5 bases at J, with 6 bases between. CDR3 bases: TGCAGCGTTGCCGGTAACGAGCAGTACTTC. Residues: CSVAGNEQYF.

V is TRBV6-1 and J is TRBJ2-7, with 9 bases identical to TRBD1. The V gene's germline CDR1 is MNHNS and CDR2 SASEGT. J lost 4 bases, V lost 4 bases, and 5 bases had no gene match. The CDR3 sequence is 14 residues long. DNA for the CDR3: TGTGCCAGCAGTGCCAGGGACAGGGAATACGAGCAGTACTTC. This gives the protein CASSARDREYEQYF.

The gene calls are TRBV5-4 and TRBJ2-7; 14 bases match TRBD2. The length of the CDR3 is 14 residues. CDR1 is SGHNT and CDR2 is YYREEE in the germline V gene (reference sequence). The V gene end was trimmed by 4 bases and the J gene end by 6 bases; junction bases not matched to a gene: 3. The CDR3 loop is CASSPGLAGVEQYF. As DNA, the CDR3 is TGTGCCAGCAGCCCGGGACTAGCGGGGGTCGAGCAGTACTTC.

V usage is TRBV4-2 and J usage is TRBJ2-5; maybe TRBD2 (5 bases). The CDR3 has 15 residues. V lost 0 bases and J lost 5, with 13 bases in between. CDR1 and CDR2 from the germline V gene are LGHNA and YNFKEQ. The CDR3 protein is CASSQESGGGETQYF. For the CDR3, the DNA is TGTGCCAGCAGCCAAGAAAGCGGAGGAGGTGAGACCCAGTACTTC.

The CDR3 region has the DNA TGTGCCATCAGTGATGGGCTCCACCACACTGAAGCTTTCTTT. Residues: CAISDGLHHTEAFF. The genes are TRBV10-3 and TRBJ1-1; D unclear. Germline CDR1 and CDR2: ENHRY and SYGVKD. This CDR3 has 14 residues. With 3 bases removed from V and 3 bases from J, the gap between germline ends came to 11 bases.

This chain connects TRBV4-3 to TRBJ2-5; 8 bases agree with TRBD1. Germline V gene data show CDR1 as LGHNA and CDR2 as YSLEER. This CDR3 comprises 16 residues. Unmatched junction bases numbered 8, after V lost 3 bases and J lost 2 bases. The CDR3 protein is CASSQGVQGGQETQYF. CDR3 DNA sequence: TGCGCCAGCAGCCAGGGTGTACAGGGGGGTCAAGAGACCCAGTACTTC.

The genes are TRBV5-4 and TRBJ1-2; 11 nucleotides match TRBD1. The CDR3 spans 15 residues. Unmatched junction bases numbered 7, after V lost 3 bases and J lost 6 bases. Germline lookup yields CDR1 SGHNT and CDR2 YYREEE (reference sequence). DNA for the CDR3: TGTGCCAGCAGCTGGACGGGACAGGGGGACGATGGCTACACCTTC. Its protein is CASSWTGQGDDGYTF.

V usage is TRBV11-2 and J usage is TRBJ1-4, with 8 bases identical to TRBD1. CDR1 is SGHAT and CDR2 is FQNNGV in the germline V gene. V was pared by 5 bases and J by 7 bases, with 9 bases of the junction left unmatched. The CDR3 runs 15 residues. The CDR3 here is CASSDYRGNGEKLFF. The CDR3, as DNA: TGTGCCAGCAGCGACTACAGGGGGAACGGTGAAAAACTGTTTTTT.